Presented here are 22 T cell receptor beta chains from one specimen sequenced in a study of T cells after yellow fever vaccination. TCRdb processed the 5' RACE reads anew with MiXCR; each CDR3 protein has one entry. The data hold about 350,000 distinct CDR3 sequences, with around an eighth observed a single time. This specimen was CD4+ T cells sorted from PBMCs, taken 15 days after the yellow fever booster vaccination. The receptors here all came from a man aged 18 to 29 who received the YFV17D yellow fever vaccine.

This clonotype has more than one count but fewer than ten. The chain employs TRBV20-1 and TRBJ2-7; 7 positions match TRBD1. The CDR3 sequence is 15 residues long. Trimming removed 3 bases from V and 4 bases from J; junction bases left unmatched: 12. The germline CDR1 and CDR2 sequences are DFQATT and SNEGSKA (reference sequence). In DNA, the CDR3 is TGCAGTGCTAGTCCAAGGGGGCAGACCCAATACGAGCAGTACTTC. Its translation: CSASPRGQTQYEQYF.

This clonotype was seen a few times. The chain combines TRBV12-3 or TRBV12-4 with TRBJ2-1, with TRBD2 matching over 10 bases. The CDR3 has 16 amino acids. Losses at the gene ends were 4 bases for V and 1 base for J; bases not matched to a gene: 4. CDR3 residues: CASSSHSGGSYNEQFF. CDR3 DNA sequence: TGTGCCAGCAGTTCCCATAGCGGGGGGTCCTACAATGAGCAGTTCTTC.

The V call is TRBV18, the J call TRBJ2-1, with D unclear. V lost 0 bases and J 2 bases, leaving 5 bases between the germline ends. The CDR3 extends over 14 amino acids. Germline V CDR1 and CDR2: KGHSH, LQKENI. Here the CDR3 reads CASSPPGTYNEQFF. CDR3 in DNA: TGTGCCAGCTCACCACCTGGGACCTACAATGAGCAGTTCTTC.

The rearrangement joins TRBV5-1 to TRBJ2-3; 9 positions agree with TRBD1. Trimming removed 0 bases from V and 5 bases from J; junction bases left unmatched: 1. CDR3 size: 14 residues. CDR1 is SGHRS, CDR2 YFSETQ, per germline. The CDR3 DNA reads TGCGCCAGCAGCTTGGTGACAGGGGGAGATACGCAGTATTTT. The encoded protein is CASSLVTGGDTQYF.

The chain recombines TRBV7-2 with TRBJ2-5; TRBD1 matches at 7 bases. V lost 3 bases, J lost 7 bases, and 5 bases stayed unmatched. CDR1 is SGHTA, CDR2 FQGNSA, per germline. CDR3 size: 13 residues. The CDR3 loop reads CASSLGQIGTQYF. The CDR3 bases are TGTGCCAGCAGCTTGGGACAGATTGGGACCCAGTACTTC. Full variable domain (outside the CDR3, taken from reference TRBV7-2 and TRBJ2-5): GAGVSQSPSNKVTEKGKDVELRCDPISGHTALYWYRQSLGQGLEFLIYFQGNSAPDKSGLPSDRFSAERTGGSVSTLTIQRTQQEDSAVYLCASSLGQIGTQYFGPGTRLLVL.

The chain recombines TRBV24-1 with TRBJ2-6; D gene ambiguous. Germline V gives CDR1 KGHDR, CDR2 SFDVKD. V lost 3 bases and J lost 7, with 24 bases in between. CDR3 length equals 19 residues. The CDR3 region is CATSDQFVLGWGNANVLTF. The CDR3 bases are TGTGCCACCAGTGATCAATTCGTCCTCGGTTGGGGTAACGCCAACGTCCTGACTTTC.

This rearrangement joins TRBV7-2 to TRBJ2-1; D is possibly TRBD2 (6 bases). Germline V gene sequence: CDR1 SGHTA, CDR2 FQGNSA. CDR3 length: 14 amino acids. V gave up 7 bases and J gave up 8 bases, with 18 bases separating them. CDR3 sequence (DNA): TGTGCCAGCATCCAAACCCGGGGCGGGGATGAGCAGTTCTTC. Translating it yields CASIQTRGGDEQFF.

This chain links TRBV7-8 with TRBJ1-5, with D hard to call. CDR1 and CDR2 from the germline V gene are SGHVS and FQNEAQ. V was trimmed by 5 bases and J by 6 bases, leaving 17 bases between them. The CDR3 length is 15 residues. The CDR3 sequence: CASSINDAVVQPQHF. CDR3 coding DNA: TGTGCCAGCAGCATAAATGACGCGGTGGTTCAGCCCCAGCATTTT.

The chain couples TRBV27 to TRBJ2-5; D not resolved. The V and J ends lost 2 bases and 4 bases respectively, with 11 bases between them. Germline values: CDR1 MNHEY, CDR2 SMNVEV (reference sequence). The CDR3 sequence is 14 residues long. This chain's CDR3 is CASSLDRRTETQYF. Here the CDR3 DNA reads TGTGCCAGCAGTTTAGATCGACGCACAGAGACCCAGTACTTC.

On this clonotype: Its ends do not fully match the called genes, so a read error is possible. The rearrangement links TRBV18 to TRBJ1-6; 7 positions agree with TRBD1. Germline-derived CDR1 and CDR2 are KGHSH and LQKENI. This CDR3 spans 16 amino acids. The CDR3 DNA sequence: TGTGCCAGCTCAACTACCGGGACAGATTATAATTCACCCCTACACTTT. It is translated as CASSTTGTDYNSPLHF. Full variable domain (rest looked up from reference TRBV18 and TRBJ1-6): NAGVMQNPRHLVRRRGQEARLRCSPMKGHSHVYWYRQLPEEGLKFMVYLQKENIIDESGMPKERFSAEFPKEGPSILRIQQVVRGDSAAYFCASSTTGTDYNSPLHFGNGTRLTVT.

The rearrangement uses TRBV20-1 and TRBJ2-1; the match to TRBD1 covers 8 bases. The germline V gene has CDR1 DFQATT and CDR2 SNEGSKA (reference sequence). The length of the CDR3 is 15 residues. V trimming: 5 bases; J trimming: 1 base; junction bases outside the gene matches: 7. CDR3 residues: CSAPRTGWSYNEQFF. The CDR3 coding sequence is TGCAGTGCTCCCAGGACAGGGTGGTCCTACAATGAGCAGTTCTTC.

The chain has TRBV20-1 and TRBJ1-5; D may be TRBD1 (6 bases). Germline V gives CDR1 DFQATT, CDR2 SNEGSKA (reference sequence). The CDR3 is 13 residues long. Trimming took 3 bases from V and 7 from J, leaving 13 bases between them. The CDR3 coding sequence is TGCAGTGCTAGGGAGAACAGGGTGCAGCCCCAGCATTTT. Translation gives CSARENRVQPQHF.

The chain employs TRBV7-8 and TRBJ2-1, with D possibly being TRBD2 (7 bases). Trimming cost V 0 bases and J 8 bases, with 11 bases left between them. CDR1 is SGHVS, CDR2 FQNEAQ, per germline. The CDR3 runs to 14 residues. The CDR3, as DNA: TGTGCCAGCAGCTTAGCGGGGGGGCCACATGAGCAGTTCTTC. Translating gives CASSLAGGPHEQFF.

In its sample, this clonotype was seen a few times. This chain connects TRBV20-1 to TRBJ1-2; D is perhaps TRBD1 (5 bases). The CDR3 length is 12 residues. Germline CDR1 and CDR2: DFQATT and SNEGSKA (reference sequence). V shed 2 bases and J shed 10 bases, with 14 bases lying between them. The CDR3 reads CSARFGRDAYTF. The CDR3 bases are TGCAGTGCTAGATTTGGCAGGGATGCCTACACCTTC.

This clonotype was seen many times. This chain uses TRBV7-8 with TRBJ1-2; D might be TRBD1 (6 bases). Germline assignment: CDR1 SGHVS and CDR2 FQNEAQ. V dropped 5 bases and J dropped 5 bases, with 15 bases sitting between them. The length of the CDR3 is 14 residues. DNA of the CDR3: TGTGCCAGCAGCGGAAGTCAGGGGAAATATGGCTACACCTTC. Its translation: CASSGSQGKYGYTF.

This clonotype has more than one count but fewer than ten. The V gene is TRBV19, the J gene TRBJ2-6; TRBD2 might be the D (5 bases). V lost 4 bases, J lost 1 base, and 20 bases lay in between. The CDR3 is made up of 19 amino acids. Germline CDR1 LNHDA, CDR2 SQIVND (reference sequence). The CDR3 sequence: CASSSHARGTASGANVLTF. CDR3 nucleotides: TGTGCCAGTAGTAGCCATGCCCGGGGAACTGCGTCTGGGGCCAACGTCCTGACTTTC.

The table lists this clonotype with many counts. V and J are TRBV5-1 and TRBJ2-3; D is unresolved. CDR3 length: 13 residues. Germline CDR1 and CDR2: SGHRS and YFSETQ. Trimming pared 4 bases from V and 3 bases from J, leaving 9 bases between. The CDR3 DNA sequence: TGCGCCAGCAGCGTGGAAACTACAGATACGCAGTATTTT. Translated: CASSVETTDTQYF.

The chain links TRBV6-5 to TRBJ1-6; 9 bases match TRBD1. The CDR3 extends over 18 amino acids. After removal of 8 bases from V and 7 bases from J, the junction contained 18 bases not matched to a gene. Germline V gives CDR1 MNHEY, CDR2 SVGAGI. The CDR3 nucleotides read TGTGCCAGCCGCCAGACGGAAGGAGAAGGGACAGGGAATTCACCCCTCCACTTT. Translation: CASRQTEGEGTGNSPLHF.

V usage is TRBV6-5 and J usage is TRBJ2-1, with 7 positions matching TRBD2. Germline V gives CDR1 MNHEY, CDR2 SVGAGI. V lost 6 bases, J lost 8 bases, and 10 bases stayed unmatched. The CDR3 runs to 14 residues. The DNA for the CDR3 is TGTGCCAGCAGCCCATTGGGAGGGAGCGATGAGCAGTTCTTC. This codes for CASSPLGGSDEQFF.

V and J are TRBV30 and TRBJ2-3; weak D call: TRBD2 (7 bases). The CDR3 length is 13 residues. Trimming took 2 bases from V and 4 from J, leaving 10 bases between them. Germline loops: CDR1 GTSNPN, CDR2 SVGIG (reference sequence). The DNA for the CDR3 is TGTGCCTGGAGTACGGGGGGCCCAGATACGCAGTATTTT. This translates into CAWSTGGPDTQYF.

In its sample, this clonotype was seen a few times. The V call is TRBV2, the J call TRBJ2-5, with D possibly matching TRBD1 (6 bases). This CDR3 is 13 amino acids long. Germline V CDR1 and CDR2: SNHLY, FYNNEI. Trimming cost V 8 bases and J 5 bases, with 15 bases left between them. CDR3 region: CASAEGGSETQYF. Here the CDR3 DNA reads TGTGCCAGCGCCGAAGGGGGTAGTGAGACCCAGTACTTC.

This clonotype showed up just a few times. J is TRBJ1-5 and V is TRBV2, with 10 bases fitting TRBD1. With 6 bases clipped from V and 2 bases from J, the junction kept 4 bases outside the gene matches. CDR3 length: 15 residues. Germline V gene data show CDR1 as SNHLY and CDR2 as FYNNEI. As DNA, the CDR3 is TGTGCCAGCAGAAGCGGGACAGGGGGCAATCAGCCCCAGCATTTT. It codes for CASRSGTGGNQPQHF.